What follows describes a single T cell receptor beta chain. These data are taken from a study of cytotoxic CD8 clonotypes in ibrutinib-treated CLL. The intended depth for sequencing was 1 in 200,000 to 1 in 1 million T cells. The data were produced by immunoSEQ multiplex PCR, yet TCRdb's version contains in-frame clones alone and is incomplete. The sample lists 200,000 to 250,000 clones; 75% to 80% were seen once. Trimming removed 4 bases from V and 4 bases from J; junction bases left unmatched: 7. In germline, CDR1 is GTSNPN, CDR2 SVGIG (reference sequence). This CDR3 comprises 15 residues. This sequence originates from a human donor with chronic lymphocytic leukemia. The specimen comprised PBMCs, sampled after 12 months of ibrutinib treatment. The V gene is TRBV30, the J gene TRBJ1-4; 9 bases map to TRBD1. The CDR3 region is CAWTQGALDNEKLFF. CDR3 bases: TGTGCCTGGACACAGGGGGCTTTGGATAATGAAAAACTGTTTTTT.